A single sample is the source of the 32 T cell receptor beta chains below, sequenced in a study of CD8 T cells in ankylosing spondylitis. Findings and caveats of the study: Ankylosing spondylitis blood appeared to be characterized by a TCR beta motif of 7 to 9 highly homologous variants.

In TCRdb, the 5' RACE reads were re-called with MiXCR into one record per CDR3 protein. This sample has hundreds of thousands of distinct CDR3 sequences, with about an eighth found just once. These receptors have no known antigen. Sequencing was done on a sample of blood, either unsorted or a sorted T cell fraction (not recorded which). The receptors here all came from a male donor with ankylosing spondylitis.

Only one count was recorded for this clonotype. The chain couples TRBV5-1 to TRBJ2-5, with 8 positions matching TRBD2. After removal of 4 bases from V and 4 bases from J, the junction contained 6 bases not matched to a gene. Germline loops: CDR1 SGHRS, CDR2 YFSETQ. This CDR3 comprises 14 residues. CDR3 sequence (DNA): TGCGCCAGCAGCCGGGAGGGGTCGTCAGAGACCCAGTACTTC. It is translated as CASSREGSSETQYF.

The chain carries TRBV7-9 and TRBJ1-1; D is uncertain. The CDR3 length is 16 residues. Germline assignment: CDR1 SEHNR and CDR2 FQNEAQ (reference sequence). V was trimmed by 1 base and J by 2 bases, leaving 14 bases between them. This chain's CDR3 is CASSLGVGRPNTEAFF. The CDR3 bases are TGTGCCAGCAGCTTAGGGGTCGGGAGACCTAACACTGAAGCTTTCTTT. Complete variable domain (other parts from reference TRBV7-9 and TRBJ1-1): DTGVSQNPRHKITKRGQNVTFRCDPISEHNRLYWYRQTLGQGPEFLTYFQNEAQLEKSRLLSDRFSAERPKGSFSTLEIQRTEQGDSAMYLCASSLGVGRPNTEAFFGQGTRLTVV.

The chain is built from TRBV12-3 or TRBV12-4 and TRBJ1-6, with D possibly being TRBD1 (6 bases). Trimming removed 3 bases from V and 6 bases from J, with 12 bases in between. The length of the CDR3 is 15 residues. As DNA, the CDR3 is TGTGCCAGCAGTTTCGGACAGTTGCTTAATTCACCCCTCCACTTT. It codes for CASSFGQLLNSPLHF.

This clonotype was counted ten times or more. The genes are TRBV20-1 and TRBJ1-6; TRBD1 agrees at 10 bases. Germline CDR1 is DFQATT and CDR2 is SNEGSKA (reference sequence). The CDR3 is 14 amino acids. V dropped 5 bases and J dropped 9; count of bases not matched to a gene: 7. CDR3: CSAVLTGGGSPLHF. The DNA for the CDR3 is TGCAGTGCTGTCCTGACAGGGGGCGGTTCACCCCTCCACTTT.

This clonotype was counted ten times or more. The chain combines TRBV5-1 with TRBJ2-3; no reliable D call. Germline lookup yields CDR1 SGHRS and CDR2 YFSETQ. V was shortened by 4 bases and J by 4 bases, with 10 bases between the two germline ends. This CDR3 is 13 amino acids long. CDR3 residues: CASSLDWADTQYF. For the CDR3, the DNA is TGCGCCAGCAGCCTAGATTGGGCAGATACGCAGTATTTT.

This clonotype was detected only once. One junction end disagrees with the germline gene, perhaps due to a read error. The chain combines TRBV7-7 with TRBJ1-2, with D unresolved. The CDR3 contains 17 residues. Germline loops: CDR1 SSHAT, CDR2 FNYEAQ (reference sequence). The CDR3 reads CASSPGLGFYFNYGYTF. CDR3 in DNA: TGTGCTAGCAGCCCCGGGTTGGGTTTTTATTTTAACTATGGCTACACCTTC.

The rearrangement joins TRBV11-2 to TRBJ2-3, with D hard to call. Between the trimmed V and J ends, which lost 1 base and 7 bases, there was a span of 6 bases. Germline assignment: CDR1 SGHAT and CDR2 FQNNGV. The CDR3 extends over 12 amino acids. The chain's CDR3 is CASSLGLYTQYF. CDR3 DNA: TGTGCCAGCAGCTTAGGATTGTATACGCAGTATTTT.

The chain couples TRBV7-2 to TRBJ2-5; D is uncertain. The germline CDR1 and CDR2 sequences are SGHTA and FQGNSA. The CDR3 totals 15 residues. Trimming left V 1 base short and J 5 bases short, with 14 bases between. The CDR3 DNA is TGTGCCAGCAGCTTAGGAGGCGGCGTAACGGAGACCCAGTACTTC. Encoded protein: CASSLGGGVTETQYF.

The J gene is TRBJ2-1, the V gene TRBV10-3, with 7 bases matching TRBD1. CDR1 is ENHRY, CDR2 SYGVKD, per germline. The V segment lost 10 bases and the J segment 9 bases; nucleotides outside the gene matches: 12. This CDR3 has 13 amino acids. Here the CDR3 DNA reads TGTGCCACCGAAATTTCAGGGGGAGTTGAGCAGTTCTTC. Protein: CATEISGGVEQFF.

The table lists this clonotype with a few counts. The chain is built from TRBV5-1 and TRBJ2-1; 8 bases agree with TRBD1. The CDR3 length is 15 residues. The V and J ends lost 4 bases and 0 bases, in that order; junction bases with no gene match: 3. In germline, CDR1 is SGHRS, CDR2 YFSETQ. The DNA of the CDR3 is TGCGCCAGCAGCCCAGGGGGCCCCTCCTACAATGAGCAGTTCTTC. Translation: CASSPGGPSYNEQFF. Based on the CDR3 plus reference TRBV5-1 and TRBJ2-1, the full variable domain is KAGVTQTPRYLIKTRGQQVTLSCSPISGHRSVSWYQQTPGQGLQFLFEYFSETQRNKGNFPGRFSGRQFSNSRSEMNVSTLELGDSALYLCASSPGGPSYNEQFFGPGTRLTVL.

The chain uses TRBV20-1 and TRBJ2-6; D not certain. This CDR3 contains 13 residues. Germline-derived CDR1 and CDR2 are DFQATT and SNEGSKA (reference sequence). The V end lost 5 bases, the J end lost 2 bases, and 7 bases lay between the germline ends. The CDR3 spells CSAFSPGANVLTF. The CDR3 DNA is TGCAGTGCTTTTTCCCCTGGGGCCAACGTCCTGACTTTC.

This clonotype was detected only a few times. The chain uses TRBV6-1 and TRBJ1-5; no clear D gene. V gave up 7 bases and J gave up 9 bases, with 19 bases separating them. The CDR3 spans 14 residues. Per germline, CDR1 MNHNS and CDR2 SASEGT. The CDR3 protein is CASISGWAIGPQHF. CDR3 in DNA: TGTGCCAGCATCTCGGGTTGGGCAATAGGGCCCCAGCATTTT.

The V gene is TRBV7-2, the J gene TRBJ1-5; D is ambiguous. Germline CDR1 reads SGHTA; CDR2 reads FQGNSA. The length of the CDR3 is 14 residues. Trimming took 5 bases from V and 6 from J, leaving 14 bases between them. The CDR3 DNA follows: TGTGCCAGCAGCCCATCTCGCGAGGGTCAGCCCCAGCATTTT. Translated: CASSPSREGQPQHF.

The chain recombines TRBV7-2 with TRBJ1-2, with D perhaps TRBD1 (6 bases). Trimming left V 3 bases short and J 4 bases short, with 15 bases between. Germline V lookup: CDR1 SGHTA, CDR2 FQGNSA. CDR3 length equals 15 residues. The CDR3 loop reads CASSFQTGEFYGYTF. The CDR3 DNA is TGTGCCAGCAGCTTCCAGACAGGAGAGTTCTATGGCTACACCTTC.

In its sample, this clonotype was seen many times. The J gene is TRBJ1-6, the V gene TRBV20-1; D gene ambiguous. CDR3 length equals 13 residues. CDR1 DFQATT and CDR2 SNEGSKA come from the germline V gene (reference sequence). V lost 1 base to trimming and J lost 5 bases, with 6 bases between them. In DNA form, the CDR3 reads TGCAGTGCTAGAGGGGCGGATAATTCACCCCTCCACTTT. Translated, it gives CSARGADNSPLHF.

This clonotype was observed a handful of times. V usage is TRBV12-3 or TRBV12-4 and J usage is TRBJ1-1; weak D call: TRBD1 (5 bases). V was cut by 6 bases and J by 10 bases, with 18 bases left in between. The CDR3 has 13 amino acids. In DNA form, the CDR3 reads TGTGCCAGCAGCAGCCGGACACCTACGGGAGCTTTCTTT. Translation: CASSSRTPTGAFF.

This clonotype has just a few counts. The chain recombines TRBV18 with TRBJ2-7, with D possibly being TRBD2 (5 bases). The V end lost 3 bases, the J end lost 6 bases, and 12 bases lay between the germline ends. Looked up from germline, CDR1 is KGHSH and CDR2 is LQKENI. The CDR3 has 13 amino acids. CDR3 protein: CASSPGSGAEQYF. DNA of the CDR3: TGTGCCAGCTCACCCGGCAGCGGCGCCGAGCAGTACTTC. Filled out from reference TRBV18 and TRBJ2-7, the complete variable domain reads NAGVMQNPRHLVRRRGQEARLRCSPMKGHSHVYWYRQLPEEGLKFMVYLQKENIIDESGMPKERFSAEFPKEGPSILRIQQVVRGDSAAYFCASSPGSGAEQYFGPGTRLTVT.

The rearrangement joins TRBV25-1 to TRBJ2-3, with 7 bases aligning to TRBD1. Trimming took 2 bases from V and 1 from J; bases not matched to a gene: 9. The CDR3 is 17 residues long. Germline CDR1 reads MGHDK; CDR2 reads SYGVNS. The chain's CDR3 is CASSEVGRGRRTDTQYF. DNA of the CDR3: TGTGCCAGCAGTGAAGTAGGTAGGGGGCGTCGCACAGATACGCAGTATTTT.

The gene calls are TRBV5-8 and TRBJ2-4, with a weak D call TRBD1 (6 bases). Germline CDR1 reads SGHTS; CDR2 reads YDEGEE. Trimming pared 3 bases from V and 5 bases from J, leaving 21 bases between. The CDR3 contains 17 residues. The DNA for the CDR3 is TGTGCCAGCAGCTGGGGACACGGGGTACGGCCAGAAAACATTCAGTACTTC. Protein sequence: CASSWGHGVRPENIQYF.

This clonotype has more than one count but fewer than ten. The CDR3 here is CASSLKVASEPYEQYF. The CDR3 DNA reads TGTGCCAGCAGCTTAAAGGTAGCTAGCGAACCCTACGAGCAGTACTTC. The chain is built from TRBV7-2 and TRBJ2-7; TRBD2 might be the D (6 bases). Trimming took off 2 bases at V and 2 bases at J, with 16 bases between the two ends. Germline CDR1 and CDR2: SGHTA and FQGNSA. This CDR3 has 16 amino acids.

This chain uses TRBV18 with TRBJ1-2; the match to TRBD1 covers 12 bases. This CDR3 is 14 amino acids long. V shed 3 bases, J shed 6 bases, and the junction held 2 bases outside the gene matches. CDR1 is KGHSH, CDR2 LQKENI, per germline. CDR3 DNA sequence: TGTGCCAGCTCACCGGGACAGGGGGCGGATGGCTACACCTTC. This encodes CASSPGQGADGYTF.

The rearrangement links TRBV5-1 to TRBJ1-1, with D possibly being TRBD1 (5 bases). In germline, CDR1 is SGHRS, CDR2 YFSETQ. Trimming stripped 1 base from V and 1 base from J, with 11 bases between. The CDR3 has 15 amino acids. CDR3 DNA: TGCGCCAGCAGCTTGTCTCCAGGGAGGAACACTGAAGCTTTCTTT. Its protein is CASSLSPGRNTEAFF.

The chain joins TRBV25-1 to TRBJ2-1; perhaps TRBD2 as D (6 bases). The germline gives CDR1 MGHDK, CDR2 SYGVNS. The ends were cut back, 6 bases at V and 6 bases at J, with 15 bases in the middle. This CDR3 comprises 14 residues. In nucleotides, the CDR3 is TGTGCCAGCAGGTCTGCGGGGAGCTCCAATGAGCAGTTCTTC. It specifies CASRSAGSSNEQFF.

This clonotype was counted a few times. V usage is TRBV6-5 and J usage is TRBJ2-7; D is unclear. Germline values: CDR1 MNHEY, CDR2 SVGAGI. The CDR3 loop spans 14 amino acids. Trimming cost V 2 bases and J 6 bases, with 14 bases left between them. The CDR3 loop is CASSYTWEGAEQYF. In DNA, the CDR3 is TGTGCCAGCAGTTACACTTGGGAAGGAGCCGAGCAGTACTTC.

This clonotype has a count of ten or more. The genes are TRBV12-3 or TRBV12-4 and TRBJ1-5; D not certain. The V gene lost 3 bases and the J gene lost 5 bases, with 11 bases spanning the gap. This CDR3 is 14 amino acids long. Written as DNA, the CDR3 is TGTGCCAGCAGTTTTTCTGGGAGCGATCAGCCCCAGCATTTT. It yields the protein CASSFSGSDQPQHF.

This clonotype was seen a few times. The chain employs TRBV4-1 and TRBJ2-1, with no clear D. CDR1 and CDR2 (germline): MGHRA, YSYEKL. Trimming took off 4 bases at V and 6 bases at J, with 16 bases between the two ends. The CDR3 consists of 15 residues. In DNA, the CDR3 is TGCGCCAGCAGCCTCCTGATAGAAAGAGTCAATGAGCAGTTCTTC. Translated: CASSLLIERVNEQFF.

The rearrangement links TRBV7-2 to TRBJ2-3, with unresolved D. Germline assignment: CDR1 SGHTA and CDR2 FQGNSA. Trimming took 3 bases from V and 0 from J, leaving 16 bases between them. This CDR3 has 17 amino acids. CDR3 in DNA: TGTGCCAGCAGCTTGGATCCGGGTTTTTCTAGCACAGATACGCAGTATTTT. Translation gives CASSLDPGFSSTDTQYF.

The chain has TRBV7-2 and TRBJ2-7, with D perhaps TRBD1 (5 bases). CDR1 is SGHTA and CDR2 is FQGNSA in the germline V gene. The CDR3 runs 13 residues. Trimming removed 2 bases from V and 5 bases from J, with 10 bases in between. The CDR3 is CASSLLRVHEQYF. CDR3 coding DNA: TGTGCCAGCAGCTTACTCAGGGTCCACGAGCAGTACTTC.

This clonotype was observed at least ten times. The rearrangement joins TRBV10-3 to TRBJ1-6; 9 bases are shared with TRBD1. The germline CDR1 and CDR2 sequences are ENHRY and SYGVKD. The CDR3 length is 16 residues. After removal of 6 bases from V and 7 bases from J, the junction contained 10 bases not matched to a gene. The CDR3 DNA reads as TGTGCCATCAGATCATCTGGGACAGGGATAAATTCACCCCTCCACTTT. This gives the protein CAIRSSGTGINSPLHF.

V is TRBV4-3 and J is TRBJ1-1; weak D call: TRBD1 (6 bases). From germline, CDR1 is LGHNA and CDR2 YSLEER. Trimming stripped 4 bases from V and 4 bases from J, with 16 bases between. CDR3 size: 15 residues. Here the CDR3 DNA reads TGCGCCAGCAGCCTCGGGGGCAACGTGGGCACTGAAGCTTTCTTT. Translation: CASSLGGNVGTEAFF.

This clonotype was observed a few times. The chain recombines TRBV5-1 with TRBJ2-1; 8 bases are shared with TRBD1. In germline, CDR1 is SGHRS, CDR2 YFSETQ. V lost 4 bases and J lost 6; bases outside the gene matches: 6. The CDR3 has 14 amino acids. CDR3 DNA sequence: TGCGCCAGCAGCCCCGACAGGGGAGGCAATGAGCAGTTCTTC. This sequence encodes CASSPDRGGNEQFF.

V gene TRBV9 combines with J gene TRBJ1-1; possible D gene TRBD1, 6 bases. The CDR3 contains 15 residues. Trimming stripped 3 bases from V and 5 bases from J, with 17 bases between. The germline V gene has CDR1 SGDLS and CDR2 YYNGEE. The CDR3 sequence: CASSAVSTGITEAFF. CDR3 in DNA: TGTGCCAGCAGCGCCGTTAGCACAGGGATTACTGAAGCTTTCTTT.